Listed below are T cell receptor beta chains from one sample, sequenced in a study of shared clonotypes between healthy human individuals. Some clones are missing from TCRdb's copy, which holds only in-frame ones; the method was immunoSEQ multiplex PCR. This table holds fewer than 550,000 clones, about 80% found once. The sample taken for sequencing was PBMCs. The receptors come from a woman in her thirties or forties in good health. Some clones in this sample may be carry-over from other donors' samples. Both conserved end residues are part of each CDR3. A D gene is named only where the DNA matches it firmly. A clone size is listed for some rows: how often the clone was seen (once, few, many), or a class if it is expanded.

CDR3 | DNA | size | V | D | J
CASSQWDTMNTEAFF | TGCGCCAGCAGCCAATGGGACACGATGAACACTGAAGCTTTCTTT | few | TRBV5-1 | NA | TRBJ1-1
CASSPGLATDTQYF | TGTGCCAGCAGTCCAGGACTAGCCACAGATACGCAGTATTTT | few | TRBV6-1 | TRBD2 | TRBJ2-3
CASSERQYYGYTF | TGTGCCAGCAGCGAGCGACAATACTATGGCTACACCTTC | NA | TRBV11-2 | NA | TRBJ1-2
CASSQTGVGAYEQYF | TGTGCCAGCAGTCAGACAGGGGTGGGGGCTTACGAGCAGTACTTC | NA | TRBV6-6 | TRBD1 | TRBJ2-7
CASTTVGQGNFYEQYF | TGTGCCAGCACCACCGTGGGACAGGGGAACTTCTACGAGCAGTACTTC | NA | TRBV28 | TRBD1 | TRBJ2-7
CASSYSLAADWETQYF | TGTGCCAGCAGTTACTCCCTAGCGGCCGATTGGGAGACCCAGTACTTC | NA | TRBV6-5 | TRBD2 | TRBJ2-5
CTSSQGRREGTSYEQYF | TGCACCAGCAGCCAAGGTCGGCGGGAGGGCACCTCCTACGAGCAGTACTTC | NA | TRBV1 | NA | TRBJ2-7
CASSLGTFSYNEQFF | TGCGCCAGCAGCTTGGGTACCTTCTCCTACAATGAGCAGTTCTTC | NA | TRBV5-1 | NA | TRBJ2-1
CASSLGRSGWREWGEQFF | TGTGCCAGCAGCTTAGGACGCTCGGGCTGGCGGGAGTGGGGTGAGCAGTTCTTC | NA | TRBV7-9 | TRBD2 | TRBJ2-1
CASSARQTATNEKLFF | TGTGCCAGCAGCGCCCGACAGACTGCAACTAATGAAAAACTGTTTTTT | NA | TRBV9 | NA | TRBJ1-4
CASLPTSGSYDNEQFF | TGTGCCAGCCTTCCGACTAGCGGGAGTTACGACAATGAGCAGTTCTTC | once | TRBV21-1 | NA | TRBJ2-1
CATSRTGAGEQYF | TGTGCCACCAGCAGGACGGGAGCGGGCGAGCAGTACTTC | many | TRBV15 | NA | TRBJ2-7
CASSPKTGTSPYEQYF | TGTGCCAGCAGCCCAAAAACCGGGACTAGCCCCTACGAGCAGTACTTC | NA | TRBV7-9 | TRBD2 | TRBJ2-7
CASSFTYVGGYNEQFF | TGTGCCAGCAGCTTCACATACGTCGGGGGCTACAATGAGCAGTTCTTC | NA | TRBV13 | NA | TRBJ2-1
CASSLGTSGRAGTDTQYF | TGCGCCAGCAGCTTGGGGACTAGCGGGAGGGCGGGCACAGATACGCAGTATTTT | NA | TRBV5-1 | TRBD2 | TRBJ2-3
CASSYPTGRQPQHF | TGTGCCAGCAGTTACCCGACAGGGCGGCAGCCCCAGCATTTT | many | TRBV28 | TRBD1 | TRBJ1-5
CASSKGSSGNTIYF | TGTGCCAGCAGTAAAGGATCCTCTGGAAACACCATATATTTT | NA | TRBV2 | NA | TRBJ1-3
CASSRLLNTGELFF | TGTGCCAGCAGTCGGCTATTGAACACCGGGGAGCTGTTTTTT | NA | TRBV11-2 | NA | TRBJ2-2
CASTLLGTTQETQYF | TGTGCCAGCACCCTTCTGGGGACGACCCAAGAGACCCAGTACTTC | NA | TRBV9 | NA | TRBJ2-5
CSAGQNTEAFF | TGCAGTGCTGGACAGAACACTGAAGCTTTCTTT | NA | TRBV20-1 | NA | TRBJ1-1
CASSLRTGGYEQYF | TGCGCCAGCAGCTTGAGGACAGGGGGGTACGAGCAGTACTTC | NA | TRBV5-1 | TRBD1 | TRBJ2-7
CASSPGDRGEGYTF | TGTGCCAGTAGTCCGGGGGACAGGGGAGAGGGCTACACCTTC | NA | TRBV19 | TRBD1 | TRBJ1-2